A selection of T cell receptor beta chains follows, all from one sample in a study of blood T cell repertoires in COVID-19. TCRdb's table, derived via immunoSEQ multiplex PCR, lists solely in-frame clones and lacks some. The table has about 240,000 clones, approximately 90% seen once; the top ten hold 7.2%. The source material was peripheral blood. The receptors derive from a man aged 60 to 69 who had recovered from COVID-19. CDR3s include the opening cysteine and the closing phenylalanine or tryptophan. D genes are given only for firm matches. Size values are once, few and many counts, or a class for expanded clones, and some rows have none.

j_call: TRBJ2-7; clone_size: NA; d_call: TRBD2; v_call: TRBV4-2; cdr3_nt: TGTGCCAGCAGCCAAGGGGCACTAGCGGGGGGATACGAGCAGTACTTC; cdr3_aa: CASSQGALAGGYEQYF
j_call: TRBJ2-2; clone_size: NA; d_call: NA; v_call: TRBV5-6; cdr3_nt: TGTGCCAGCCACGTCGGGGGGAACACCGGGGAGCTGTTTTTT; cdr3_aa: CASHVGGNTGELFF
j_call: TRBJ2-2; clone_size: NA; d_call: TRBD2; v_call: TRBV29-1; cdr3_nt: TGCAGCGTTTTTCTAGCGGGGGGCACCGGGGAGCTGTTTTTT; cdr3_aa: CSVFLAGGTGELFF
j_call: TRBJ2-2; clone_size: NA; d_call: NA; v_call: TRBV20-1; cdr3_nt: TGCAGTGCTAGTCGGGGTCGGTACACCGGGGAGCTGTTTTTT; cdr3_aa: CSASRGRYTGELFF
j_call: TRBJ1-3; clone_size: few; d_call: NA; v_call: TRBV7-9; cdr3_nt: TGTGCCAGCAGCGAGGAGAACTCTGGAAACACCATATATTTT; cdr3_aa: CASSEENSGNTIYF
j_call: TRBJ2-3; clone_size: NA; d_call: TRBD2; v_call: TRBV6-5; cdr3_nt: TGTGCCAGCCACGCGGGGGGGTCGGATACGCAGTATTTT; cdr3_aa: CASHAGGSDTQYF
j_call: TRBJ2-3; clone_size: NA; d_call: NA; v_call: TRBV7-6; cdr3_nt: TGTGCCAGCAGCTTACAGGCTAGCACAGATACGCAGTATTTT; cdr3_aa: CASSLQASTDTQYF
j_call: TRBJ1-5; clone_size: NA; d_call: TRBD1; v_call: TRBV6-5; cdr3_nt: TGTGCCAGCAGACCCGGGACAGACTCGGGGCCCCAGCATTTT; cdr3_aa: CASRPGTDSGPQHF
j_call: TRBJ2-5; clone_size: NA; d_call: NA; v_call: TRBV28; cdr3_nt: TGTGCCAGCAAGAGGGGGGGAGCCCTGGAGACCCAGTACTTC; cdr3_aa: CASKRGGALETQYF
j_call: TRBJ1-2; clone_size: NA; d_call: TRBD1; v_call: TRBV7-9; cdr3_nt: TGTGCCAGCAGCTCGACAGGGGCTAATGGCTACACCTTC; cdr3_aa: CASSSTGANGYTF
j_call: TRBJ2-3; clone_size: NA; d_call: NA; v_call: TRBV18; cdr3_nt: TGTGCCAGCTCACTTATGCGGGCCTCTAGCACAGATACGCAGTATTTT; cdr3_aa: CASSLMRASSTDTQYF
j_call: TRBJ2-1; clone_size: NA; d_call: NA; v_call: TRBV24-1; cdr3_nt: TGTGCCACCACCCCGGGCAGCGGCTCCTACAATGAGCAGTTCTTC; cdr3_aa: CATTPGSGSYNEQFF
j_call: TRBJ1-1; clone_size: NA; d_call: TRBD1; v_call: TRBV11-2; cdr3_nt: TGTGCCAGCAGCGCGTCACCGGGACAGGGGAACACTGAAGCTTTCTTT; cdr3_aa: CASSASPGQGNTEAFF
j_call: TRBJ1-2; clone_size: NA; d_call: NA; v_call: TRBV24-1; cdr3_nt: TGTGCCACCAGACCGACAGTTTTTAGCGGCTACACCTTC; cdr3_aa: CATRPTVFSGYTF